Following are 27 T cell receptor beta chains from one sample sequenced in a study of tumor-infiltrating lymphocytes in oesophageal squamous cell carcinoma. TCRdb fed the PCR reads into MiXCR, producing one record per CDR3 protein. The table shows more than 15,000 distinct CDR3 sequences, with roughly 50% occurring only once. Sample: normal esophageal tissue next to the tumor. All receptors come from a female donor with esophageal squamous cell carcinoma.

Many counts were recorded for this clonotype. The chain combines TRBV11-1 with TRBJ2-1; 7 bases map to TRBD1. Trimming cost V 2 bases and J 4 bases; bases outside gene matches: 17. The CDR3 covers 19 residues. Germline V gives CDR1 SGHAT, CDR2 FQDESV (reference sequence). Here the CDR3 DNA reads TGTGCCAGCAGCTTACACTTCCGGGACAGCTTTATCCCTTACAATGAGCAGTTCTTC. It translates to CASSLHFRDSFIPYNEQFF.

This clonotype is deemed medium-sized. CDR3 in amino acids: CASSSQTQGSGEQFF. DNA for the CDR3: TGTGCCAGCTCGTCTCAGACCCAGGGTTCCGGCGAGCAGTTCTTC. The chain employs TRBV7-9 and TRBJ2-1; possibly TRBD1 for D (5 bases). Germline-derived CDR1 and CDR2 are SEHNR and FQNEAQ (reference sequence). This CDR3 region has 15 residues. V was trimmed by 8 bases and J by 10 bases, leaving 24 bases between them.

This clonotype was picked up many times. This rearrangement joins TRBV25-1 to TRBJ2-1; 9 bases are a match to TRBD1. CDR1 is MGHDK, CDR2 SYGVNS, per germline. The V and J ends lost 6 bases and 3 bases, in that order; junction bases with no gene match: 9. The CDR3 is 16 amino acids. The DNA for the CDR3 is TGTGCCAGCAGAGAACCGGGACAGGGTAACTACAATGAGCAGTTCTTC. Translation: CASREPGQGNYNEQFF.

This clonotype was counted many times. A much larger clone lies a single base off, so this may be a read error. The rearrangement uses TRBV7-3 and TRBJ2-5, with 9 nucleotides matching TRBD2. The J call may be faulty, since TRBJ2-7 better matches the DNA end. CDR3 length equals 15 residues. From germline, CDR1 is SGHTA and CDR2 FQGTGA. Here the CDR3 reads CASSPSSGAQGEQYF. CDR3 sequence (DNA): TGTGCCAGCAGCCCCTCTAGCGGGGCTCAGGGCGAGCAGTACTTC.

This clonotype came up a few times. The gene calls are TRBV14 and TRBJ2-1; D perhaps matches TRBD1 (5 bases). The CDR3 loop spans 14 amino acids. The germline V gene has CDR1 SGHDN and CDR2 FVKESK. V lost 3 bases and J 6 bases, leaving 12 bases between the germline ends. This CDR3 is CASSHPGGANEQFF. CDR3 sequence (DNA): TGTGCCAGCAGCCACCCCGGTGGGGCCAATGAGCAGTTCTTC. Full variable domain (missing parts from reference TRBV14 and TRBJ2-1): EAGVTQFPSHSVIEKGQTVTLRCDPISGHDNLYWYRRVMGKEIKFLLHFVKESKQDESGMPNNRFLAERTGGTYSTLKVQPAELEDSGVYFCASSHPGGANEQFFGPGTRLTVL.

In its sample, this clonotype was seen many times. V usage is TRBV6-1 and J usage is TRBJ1-2; no firm D call. Trimming stripped 5 bases from V and 11 bases from J, with 18 bases between. The CDR3 covers 13 residues. CDR1 and CDR2 from the germline V gene are MNHNS and SASEGT. CDR3 region: CASSPPKGLRYTF. The CDR3 nucleotides are TGTGCCAGCAGTCCCCCAAAAGGCCTCCGATACACCTTC.

The table lists this clonotype with a few counts. V usage is TRBV7-2 and J usage is TRBJ2-1; TRBD2 might be the D (5 bases). There are 14 residues in the CDR3. Germline assignment: CDR1 SGHTA and CDR2 FQGNSA. Trimming pared 10 bases from V and 3 bases from J, leaving 16 bases between. The chain's CDR3 is CANIERTFYNEQFF. CDR3 in DNA: TGTGCCAACATCGAGCGGACCTTCTACAATGAGCAGTTCTTC.

This clonotype showed up just a few times. The gene calls are TRBV7-9 and TRBJ2-1; 12 bases fit TRBD2. This CDR3 is 17 amino acids long. Germline CDR1 reads SEHNR; CDR2 reads FQNEAQ (reference sequence). V shed 5 bases, J shed 2 bases, and the junction held 7 bases outside the gene matches. The CDR3, as DNA: TGTGCCAGCAGCAAATGGACTAGCGGGACTACCTACAATGAGCAGTTCTTC. It yields the protein CASSKWTSGTTYNEQFF.

This clonotype has only a few counts. The conserved phenylalanine or tryptophan normally closing the CDR3 is absent here, so this likely arose from a read error. No DNA is shown, since the ends of the CDR3 on it are uncertain; the CDR3 is the one TCRdb lists. The rearrangement uses TRBV7-2 and TRBJ2-5; TRBD2 reflects the table's D call only, with no check against the DNA. Per germline, CDR1 SGHTA and CDR2 FQGNSA. A total of 15 residues make up the CDR3, ends included. CDR3: CASSLGGRRGYTFGS.

The chain carries TRBV9 and TRBJ1-3, with D possibly matching TRBD1 (5 bases). This CDR3 is built from 13 residues. The germline V and J ends were trimmed by 2 bases and 3 bases, with 6 bases remaining between them. Germline loops: CDR1 SGDLS, CDR2 YYNGEE. CDR3 region: CASSVGDGNTIYF. The CDR3 DNA sequence: TGTGCCAGCAGCGTGGGGGATGGAAACACCATATATTTT.

The rearrangement uses TRBV6-8 and TRBJ2-3; D may be TRBD1 or TRBD2 (5 bases each). V shed 2 bases and J shed 2 bases, with 11 bases lying between them. This CDR3 is 15 amino acids long. CDR1 is MNHGY, CDR2 SAAAGT, per germline. The CDR3 protein is CASSYRGGTTDTQYF. The CDR3 nucleotides read TGTGCCAGCAGTTACCGGGGTGGGACCACAGATACGCAGTATTTT.

The chain employs TRBV12-3 or TRBV12-4 and TRBJ2-4; TRBD2 matches at 11 bases. The end of the DNA aligns better with TRBJ2-1, so the J call may be wrong. This CDR3 has 16 amino acids. The CDR3 DNA follows: TGTGCCAGCAGTTTAGAGCTAGCGGGGGGATTGTATGAGCAGTTCTTC. Amino acid sequence: CASSLELAGGLYEQFF.

This clonotype occurred many times. This chain joins TRBV28 and TRBJ1-2; D is unclear. The CDR3 extends over 11 amino acids. The V gene's germline CDR1 is MDHEN and CDR2 SYDVKM. Trimming removed 4 bases from V and 2 bases from J, with 2 bases in between. CDR3 in amino acids: CASSSNYGYTF. Written as DNA, the CDR3 is TGTGCCAGCAGTTCCAACTATGGCTACACCTTC.

In the case of this clonotype: The germline gene is not matched at one end of the junction; a read error may be the cause. The chain employs TRBV7-6 and TRBJ2-1; 14 positions match TRBD2. Germline-derived CDR1 and CDR2 are SGHVS and FNYEAQ. This CDR3 is 16 amino acids long. CDR3 protein: CASSLGTSGSSGELYF. As DNA, the CDR3 is TGTGCCAGCAGCTTGGGGACTAGCGGGAGTTCCGGGGAGCTGTACTTC. Together with reference TRBV7-6 and TRBJ2-1, the CDR3 gives the full variable domain: GAGVSQSPRYKVTKRGQDVALRCDPISGHVSLYWYRQALGQGPEFLTYFNYEAQQDKSGLPNDRFSAERPEGSISTLTIQRTEQRDSAMYRCASSLGTSGSSGELYFGPGTRLTVL.

This clonotype showed up many times. Here the CDR3 DNA reads TGTGCCAGCAGCTTACCCCTTTCGCCCGAGCAGTACTTC. Translation gives CASSLPLSPEQYF. V and J are TRBV7-9 and TRBJ2-7; D unresolved. Germline V CDR1 and CDR2: SEHNR, FQNEAQ (reference sequence). The V end was cut by 2 bases, the J end by 6 bases, with 11 bases between. The CDR3 is 13 residues long.

The table lists this clonotype with a few counts. The V and J genes are TRBV12-3 or TRBV12-4 and TRBJ2-7; D is unresolved. V was shortened by 4 bases and J by 0 bases, with 10 bases between the two germline ends. CDR3 length equals 14 residues. The CDR3 DNA reads as TGTGCCAGCAGTTCGCTGGAGAGCTCCTACGAGCAGTACTTC. It yields the protein CASSSLESSYEQYF.

This clonotype was seen just once. This rearrangement joins TRBV6-9 to TRBJ2-5; weak D call: TRBD2 (5 bases). CDR3 length: 11 residues. CDR1 is MNHGY, CDR2 SVAAGI, per germline. V lost 10 bases and J 13 bases, leaving 19 bases between the germline ends. CDR3 nucleotide sequence: TGTGCCACTATAGGCCCTGGGGAGCTGTACTTC. Protein product: CATIGPGELYF.

In its sample, this clonotype was seen once. The chain employs TRBV10-2 and TRBJ2-3, with 7 positions matching TRBD2. The J call may not be correct, given that the DNA end is closer to TRBJ2-7. Germline-derived CDR1 and CDR2 are WSHSY and SAAADI. The CDR3 extends over 15 amino acids. The CDR3 DNA reads as TGCGCCAGCACTACAAGCGGGAATCGGTACAATGAGCAGTACTTC. Residues: CASTTSGNRYNEQYF.

In regard to this clonotype: The CDR3 carries no conserved terminal phenylalanine or tryptophan, so it likely arises from a read error. The limits of the CDR3 on the DNA are not certain, so only TCRdb's listed CDR3 is given. CDR3 in amino acids: CASSSSGQGAAEQYFGP. V usage is TRBV7-2 and J usage is TRBJ1-1; TRBD1 reflects the table's D call only, with no check against the DNA. Germline V gene data show CDR1 as SGHTA and CDR2 as FQGNSA. Both ends counted, the CDR3 spans 17 residues.

This clonotype was seen once. J is TRBJ1-5 and V is TRBV7-8, with 7 nucleotides matching TRBD1. Germline V gene lookup returns CDR1 SGHVS and CDR2 FQNEAQ. Trimming removed 1 base from V and 7 bases from J; junction bases left unmatched: 4. The CDR3 runs to 14 residues. For the CDR3, the DNA is TGTGCCAGCAGCTTAGGACAGGGTGAGCAGCCCCAGCATTTT. Protein: CASSLGQGEQPQHF.

This clonotype has only a few counts. The V and J genes are TRBV7-4 and TRBJ2-5, with D possibly TRBD1 on 5 matching bases. The germline V gene has CDR1 SGHVT and CDR2 SQSDAQ. Deletions cut 1 base from V and 5 bases from J, with 11 bases between. The CDR3 is 14 residues long. The CDR3, as DNA: TGTGCCAGCAGCTTAGGGCAGGGTCTGGAGACCCAGTACTTC. Protein product: CASSLGQGLETQYF.

Concerning this clonotype: It is likely a read error, because the conserved phenylalanine at the end of the CDR3 is missing. Because the CDR3's place on the DNA is in doubt, the DNA is left out and the CDR3 is given as listed by TCRdb. This chain's CDR3 is CASDGNPTRDPSQIRSTS. The gene calls are TRBV6-2 or TRBV6-3 and TRBJ2-3; the DNA was not used to check the table's D call, TRBD1. Ends included, the CDR3 has 18 residues. Germline CDR1 reads MNHEY; CDR2 reads SVGEGT.

The rearrangement joins TRBV7-9 to TRBJ2-1, with 9 bases identical to TRBD1. The J call is uncertain, as TRBJ2-7 better fits the DNA end. The CDR3 is made up of 17 amino acids. CDR1 is SEHNR and CDR2 is FQNEAQ in the germline V gene (reference sequence). For the CDR3, the DNA is TGTGCCAGCAGCTCCAGGACCGGGACAGGGACTCGCAATGAGCAGTACTTC. Amino acids: CASSSRTGTGTRNEQYF.

In its sample, this clonotype was seen once. The chain employs TRBV6-2 or TRBV6-3 and TRBJ2-3; D not certain. CDR1 and CDR2 from the germline V gene are MNHEY and SVGEGT. Deletions cut 0 bases from V and 3 bases from J, with 7 bases between. This CDR3 is built from 14 residues. The CDR3 sequence: CASSYSIGTDTQYF. CDR3 nucleotide sequence: TGTGCCAGCAGTTACTCGATCGGGACAGATACGCAGTATTTT.

On this clonotype: This sequence may be a read error, since a much larger clone differs from it by one base. The chain couples TRBV12-3 or TRBV12-4 to TRBJ2-3; D remains ambiguous. The DNA end is a closer match to TRBJ2-7, so the J assignment may be wrong. The CDR3 extends over 15 amino acids. The CDR3 sequence is CASSKGQLHSSEQYF. The CDR3 DNA reads TGTGCCAGCAGCAAAGGGCAGCTACACTCATCCGAGCAGTACTTC.

By frequency in the sample, this clonotype is medium-sized. The chain employs TRBV7-2 and TRBJ2-3; TRBD2 might be the D (6 bases). This CDR3 is 14 amino acids long. Germline V gene data show CDR1 as SGHTA and CDR2 as FQGNSA. V was cut by 4 bases and J by 4 bases, with 12 bases left in between. CDR3 sequence: CASSSRPGADTQYF. In DNA, the CDR3 is TGTGCCAGCAGCTCGCGTCCGGGGGCAGATACGCAGTATTTT.

This clonotype was seen repeatedly, ten times or more. This may be a read error: a much more frequent sequence differs by one nucleotide. The chain combines TRBV6-1 with TRBJ2-5; 7 positions match TRBD2. V shed 2 bases and J 11 bases; nucleotides not matched to a gene: 14. This CDR3 region has 15 residues. Germline lookup yields CDR1 MNHNS and CDR2 SASEGT. The CDR3 region is CASSETGGSYNEQYF. The CDR3 DNA reads TGTGCCAGCAGTGAAACGGGGGGATCCTACAATGAGCAGTACTTC.